A selection of T cell receptor beta chains follows, all from one sample in a study of control samples from healthy donors and cancer patients. This table comes from immunoSEQ multiplex PCR, and its TCRdb copy is limited to in-frame clones, with some not included. The sample carries approximately 150,000 clones, approximately 90% recorded once. The sample was blood. These receptor sequences come from a woman aged 30 to 39 in good health. Both conserved end residues are part of each CDR3. Fields, in order: V gene, clone size, J gene, D gene, CDR3 DNA, CDR3 protein. D genes are given only for firm matches. A clone size is listed for some rows: how often the clone was seen (once, few, many), or a class if it is expanded.

>TRBV10-3|.|TRBJ2-5|.
TGTGCCATCAGCACCCGGGACAACCAAGAGACCCAGTACTTC
CAISTRDNQETQYF
>TRBV21-1|.|TRBJ1-1|.
TGTGGGGGGGGCCCGGGGACTGAAGCTTTCTTT
CGGGPGTEAFF
>TRBV19|.|TRBJ2-3|TRBD2
TGTGCCAGTAGTGGACTAGCGGACACAGATACGCAGTATTTT
CASSGLADTDTQYF
>TRBV7-2|.|TRBJ2-3|.
TGTGCCAGCAGCTTAGAAGCGCGCCGGTCAGATACGCAGTATTTT
CASSLEARRSDTQYF
>TRBV9|.|TRBJ2-1|TRBD2
TGTGCCAGCAGGGCGGGAGGGGCAGAGACAATGAAGCAGTTCTTC
CASRAGGAETMKQFF
>TRBV5-1|.|TRBJ2-1|.
TGCGCCAGCAGCTCCCAACCCCAGGGTACCTACAATGAGCAGTTCTTC
CASSSQPQGTYNEQFF
>TRBV7-6|.|TRBJ2-5|.
TGTGCCAGCAGCCACGGATCGTGGGAGACCCAGTACTTC
CASSHGSWETQYF
>TRBV28|.|TRBJ2-7|TRBD2
TGTGCCAGCAGTTTCCCTGGACTAGCGGGCTACGAGCAGTACTTC
CASSFPGLAGYEQYF
>TRBV30|.|TRBJ1-2|TRBD1
TGTGCCTGGAGTAGAGCGGGACAGGGGGCAGGTGGCTACACCTTC
CAWSRAGQGAGGYTF
>TRBV7-6|.|TRBJ2-6|TRBD1
TGTGCCAGCAGCACGGGACAGGGCTCTGGGGCCAACGTCCTGACTTTC
CASSTGQGSGANVLTF
>TRBV19|.|TRBJ2-2|TRBD1
TGTGCCAGTCGGACAGGGGGCGCGGGCGGGGAGCTGTTTTTT
CASRTGGAGGELFF
>TRBV28|once|TRBJ2-2|.
TGTGCCAGCAGTTTTAGGGGGTCCGGGGAGCTGTTTTTT
CASSFRGSGELFF
>TRBV7-3|few|TRBJ2-2|.
TGTGCCAGCAGCTTAACCGCTAGCGTGAACACCGGGGAGCTGTTTTTT
CASSLTASVNTGELFF
>TRBV5-6|.|TRBJ1-6|.
TGTGCCAGCAGCCGTGACGTAGGACAAAATTCACCCCTCCACTTT
CASSRDVGQNSPLHF
>TRBV7-8|once|TRBJ1-3|TRBD1
TGTGCCAGCCGAAAACAGGGGGCGCGGGACACCATATATTTT
CASRKQGARDTIYF
>TRBV5-6|.|TRBJ2-5|.
TGTGCCAGCAGCTCCCGGACGGTTAAAGAGACCCAGTACTTC
CASSSRTVKETQYF
>TRBV28|.|TRBJ1-5|.
TGTGCCAGCAGTTTATCAAGAGGGTTAAGGCCCCAGCATTTT
CASSLSRGLRPQHF
>TRBV24-1|.|TRBJ2-5|TRBD1
TGTGCCACCAGTGAAGCCGGGACAGGGACAGAGACCCAGTACTTC
CATSEAGTGTETQYF
>TRBV6-5|.|TRBJ1-5|.
TGTGCCAGCTCCTTCGATCAGCCCCAGCATTTT
CASSFDQPQHF
>TRBV29-1|.|TRBJ2-5|TRBD1
TGCAGCGTCCGGGACAGGGTCCAAGAGACCCAGTACTTC
CSVRDRVQETQYF
>TRBV5-4|once|TRBJ1-4|.
TGTGCCAGCAGCCTGGGAGGGGGTAACGAAAAACTGTTTTTT
CASSLGGGNEKLFF
>TRBV5-8|.|TRBJ1-1|TRBD1
TGTGCCAGCAGCTTGACTTATCTGGACAGGGGGTCGAGCACTGAAGCTTTCTTT
CASSLTYLDRGSSTEAFF
>TRBV7-3|.|TRBJ1-1|.
TGTGCCAGCAGCTTAGAGGGCAACACTGAAGCTTTCTTT
CASSLEGNTEAFF
>TRBV7-8|.|TRBJ1-3|.
TGTGCCAGCAGCTTAAGGGGCTCTGGAAACACCATATATTTT
CASSLRGSGNTIYF
>TRBV6-5|.|TRBJ2-7|TRBD1
TGTGCCAGCAGTTACCCCTGGGACAGACACCCGGGAGAGCAGTACTTC
CASSYPWDRHPGEQYF
>TRBV4-1|.|TRBJ2-7|TRBD2
TGCGCCAGCAGCCACCCTGGGGGGGGGACCTCCTACGAGCAGTACTTC
CASSHPGGGTSYEQYF
>TRBV6-5|.|TRBJ2-7|.
TGTGCCAGCAGTAGGACGGTCGACGAGCAGTACTTC
CASSRTVDEQYF
>TRBV18|once|TRBJ1-2|TRBD1
TGTGCCAGCTCACCACCGTTAGCAGGGGGAGGCTACACCTTC
CASSPPLAGGGYTF
>TRBV7-9|.|TRBJ2-1|.
TGTGCCAGCAGGGCCGTGGAGGATGGTGAGCAGTTCTTC
CASRAVEDGEQFF
>TRBV7-2|once|TRBJ1-3|.
TGTGCCAGCAGCGTAACTAACACCATATATTTT
CASSVTNTIYF
>TRBV6-5|.|TRBJ2-2|.
TGTGCCAGCAGTTACTCGACGTTAGGGGAGACCGGGGAGCTGTTTTTT
CASSYSTLGETGELFF
>TRBV5-1|.|TRBJ1-4|.
TGCGCCAGCAGCTTGGGGGGCAGGGAAAGTGAAAAACTGTTTTTT
CASSLGGRESEKLFF
>TRBV19|.|TRBJ1-5|.
TGTGCCAGTAGTATTTCGGGTGATAGCAATCAGCCCCAGCATTTT
CASSISGDSNQPQHF
>TRBV6-5|once|TRBJ2-2|.
TGTGCCAGCAGTCTGTCTCAGACCACCGGGGAGCTGTTTTTT
CASSLSQTTGELFF
>TRBV19|.|TRBJ2-1|.
TGTGCCAGTAGTATTAGTGGCCGAAACGGGCCCTACAATGAGCAGTTCTTC
CASSISGRNGPYNEQFF
>TRBV30|.|TRBJ1-5|.
TGTGCCTGGAGTCTCTCGTCAGGCCCCGATCAGCCCCAGCATTTT
CAWSLSSGPDQPQHF
>TRBV5-1|.|TRBJ2-5|.
TGCGCCAGCAGCTTGGGACAGGAAGAGACCCAGTACTTC
CASSLGQEETQYF
>TRBV12-3/TRBV12-4|.|TRBJ2-2|.
TGTGCCAGCAGTTTAGTCTCGACCGGGGAGCTGTTTTTT
CASSLVSTGELFF
>TRBV25-1|few|TRBJ1-6|.
TGTGCCAGCAGTGAATTGGAAACCCTCCACTTT
CASSELETLHF
>TRBV3-1/TRBV3-2|.|TRBJ2-3|.
TGTGCCAGCAGCCAAGATCTCCAGCCGTACGTGGCAGATACGCAGTATTTT
CASSQDLQPYVADTQYF
>TRBV6-5|once|TRBJ1-5|TRBD1
TGTGCCAGCAGCCCGACAGGGTCCAATCAGCCCCAGCATTTT
CASSPTGSNQPQHF
>TRBV19|.|TRBJ2-7|.
TGTGCCAGCTGGGACGCGGGGTCCTACGAGCAGTACTTC
CASWDAGSYEQYF
>TRBV28|.|TRBJ1-1|.
TGTGCCAGCAAGCTATCGGCCGGGAGGGGATTAGTTTTCTTT
CASKLSAGRGLVFF
>TRBV5-1|.|TRBJ2-7|.
TGCGCCAGCAGCTTGGGTGGGACGGCCTCCTACGAGCAGTACTTC
CASSLGGTASYEQYF
>TRBV5-1|.|TRBJ2-1|TRBD2
TGCGCCAGCAGCTCGCCAGCGGGGGGGTACAATGAGCAGTTCTTC
CASSSPAGGYNEQFF
>TRBV28|once|TRBJ1-1|.
TGTGCCAGCAGTTTTAGTATCTCCGCCACTGAAGCTTTCTTT
CASSFSISATEAFF
>TRBV5-1|.|TRBJ1-2|TRBD1
TGCGCCAGCAGAGAAGGGGGCTTTAACTATGGCTACACCTTC
CASREGGFNYGYTF
>TRBV24-1|.|TRBJ2-1|TRBD2
TGTGCCACCAGTGATTCGACTAGCAGGAATGAGCAGTTCTTC
CATSDSTSRNEQFF
>TRBV30|.|TRBJ2-7|TRBD2
TGTGCCTGGAGACTAGCGGGAGACTACGAGCAGTACTTC
CAWRLAGDYEQYF
>TRBV24-1|.|TRBJ2-2|.
TGTGCCACCAGTGATTTGAGTACCAGCGGAACCGGGGAGCTGTTTTTT
CATSDLSTSGTGELFF
>TRBV28|.|TRBJ2-7|TRBD1
TGTGCCAGCAGTTTTTCTGGACAGGGGAGATACGAGCAGTACTTC
CASSFSGQGRYEQYF
>TRBV6-4|.|TRBJ2-3|.
TGTGCCAGCAGTAGCGGGAGCACAGATACGCAGTATTTT
CASSSGSTDTQYF
>TRBV28|.|TRBJ1-6|.
TGTGCCAGCAGTTTAACAGGAGTTAATTCACCCCTCCACTTT
CASSLTGVNSPLHF
>TRBV4-1|.|TRBJ1-1|.
TGCGCCAGCAGCCAAGAGGCGGGGGACACTGAAGCTTTCTTT
CASSQEAGDTEAFF
>TRBV5-6|.|TRBJ2-3|TRBD1
TGTGCCAGCAGCCAAGACAGGGCGAATACGCAGTATTTT
CASSQDRANTQYF
>TRBV7-9|.|TRBJ1-6|.
TGTGCCGGGGCCCCCGGGGGTAATTCACCCCTCCACTTT
CAGAPGGNSPLHF
>TRBV28|.|TRBJ2-2|TRBD1
TGTGCCAGCAGTCCATGGCGGACAGGGGGCACCGGGGAGCTGTTTTTT
CASSPWRTGGTGELFF
>TRBV6-6|.|TRBJ2-5|.
TGTGCCAGCAGACCGGCCTCATCAAGCGAGACCCAGTACTTC
CASRPASSSETQYF
>TRBV12-3/TRBV12-4|.|TRBJ2-7|.
TGTGCCAGCGACGTCGAGAGCTCCTACGAGCAGTACTTC
CASDVESSYEQYF
>TRBV28|.|TRBJ1-5|.
TGTGCCAGTGTGATTGGGGGCCGGTTCGCCCTAGATCAGCCCCAGCATTTT
CASVIGGRFALDQPQHF